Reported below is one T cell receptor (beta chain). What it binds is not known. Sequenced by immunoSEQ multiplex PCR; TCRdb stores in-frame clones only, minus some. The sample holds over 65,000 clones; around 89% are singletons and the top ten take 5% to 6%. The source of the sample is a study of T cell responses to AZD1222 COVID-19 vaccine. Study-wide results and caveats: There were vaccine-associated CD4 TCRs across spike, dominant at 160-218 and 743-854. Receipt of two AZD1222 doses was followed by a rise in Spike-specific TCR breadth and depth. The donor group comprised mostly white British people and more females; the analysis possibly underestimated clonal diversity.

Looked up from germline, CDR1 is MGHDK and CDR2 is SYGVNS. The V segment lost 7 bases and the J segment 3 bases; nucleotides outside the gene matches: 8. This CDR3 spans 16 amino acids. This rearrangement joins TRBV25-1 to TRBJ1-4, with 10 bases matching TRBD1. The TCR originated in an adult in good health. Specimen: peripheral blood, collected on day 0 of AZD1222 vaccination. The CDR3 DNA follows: TGTGCCAGCACCCCCCGGGACAGGGGACCTAATGAAAAACTGTTTTTT. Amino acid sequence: CASTPRDRGPNEKLFF.